The sequence of this T cell receptor beta chain was determined in a study of beta chain features in type 1 diabetes. Study background: Cells sorted and examined across all samples totaled more than 95,000,000.

Every bit of the isolated RNA underwent reverse transcription, so sequencing read expressed TCRB transcripts. The data were produced by immunoSEQ multiplex PCR, yet TCRdb's version contains in-frame clones alone and is incomplete. Here the sample spans 600,000 or so clones, 9.5% to 15% being singletons. Study-wide results and limits: Relative to healthy donors, patients appeared to have naive, central memory and Treg TCRB repertoires that were more similar. cDNA-based sequencing might over-represent cells highly expressing TCR. A moderate, significant TCRB CDR3 shortening appeared in type 1 diabetes across four CD4+ subsets.

Once sorted, every population was more than 98% pure. Germline V gene sequence: CDR1 SGDLS, CDR2 YYNGEE. The CDR3 contains 15 residues. Trimming removed 3 bases at V and 1 base at J, with 11 bases between. As regards this clone: Its matching antigen is unknown.

The origin of this receptor is a man aged 25-40 years with type 1 diabetes. The rearrangement joins TRBV9 to TRBJ2-1; possibly TRBD2 for D (5 bases). The sample taken for sequencing was naive CD4+ T cells from blood. The CDR3 loop is CASSESGESYNEQFF. The DNA of the CDR3 is TGTGCCAGCAGCGAATCCGGGGAGTCCTACAATGAGCAGTTCTTC.